This T cell receptor (beta chain) was found in a study of control samples from healthy donors and cancer patients. This clone was detected once. Measured with immunoSEQ multiplex PCR; TCRdb has only the in-frame clones, and not every one. The sample yields roughly 120,000 clones, over 90% seen once. Germline values: CDR1 MNHEY, CDR2 SVGAGI. V was cut by 6 bases and J by 7 bases, with 19 bases left in between. The CDR3 totals 14 residues. The material sequenced was blood. The sequence came from a man aged 25-45 years in good health. The chain links TRBV6-5 to TRBJ2-7, with a tentative D call TRBD2 (6 bases). CDR3 bases: TGTGCCAGCAGGGAGAGGAGGTTTCGGGGGGAGCAGTACGTC. The encoded protein is CASRERRFRGEQYV.